This TCR beta chain derives from a study of cytomegalovirus exposure and HLA in healthy donors. A word on this clone: What it binds is unknown. Relative to the germline gene, one junction end is altered; a read error may explain this.

PCR involved 60 Vbeta and 13 Jbeta primers. The method was immunoSEQ multiplex PCR; TCRdb's version includes in-frame clones alone and lacks a portion of them. The sample records approximately 160,000 clones, under 85% being singletons. Germline V gene sequence: CDR1 GTSNPN, CDR2 SVGIG (reference sequence). This CDR3 is 14 amino acids long. Study outcomes and limitations: The authors enumerated 150 to 200 TCR beta chains as linked to cytomegalovirus.

The material sequenced was PBMCs. The receptor was isolated from a man aged 45-65 years in good health and CMV-seropositive. The rearrangement uses TRBV30 and TRBJ2-7; possible D gene TRBD2, 5 bases. CDR3 bases: TGTGCCTGGAGTTTAGGTGGGAGCTCCGACGAGCAGTACTTC. It is translated as CAWSLGGSSDEQYF. The full variable domain, in which reference TRBV30 and TRBJ2-7 provide the parts outside the CDR3, is SQTIHQWPATLVQPVGSPLSLECTVEGTSNPNLYWYRQAAGRGLQLLFYSVGIGQISSEVPQNLSASRPQDRQFILSSKKLLLSDSGFYLCAWSLGGSSDEQYFGPGTRLTVT.